The present TCR beta chain was sequenced within a study of T cell repertoires in cytomegalovirus infection. Findings and caveats of the study: Predominance within the ex vivo response was attributable to HLA-C-restricted CMV-specific TCR beta clonotypes. There were carriers of CMV plus the relevant HLA, and cumulative public TCR beta family frequency identified them.

As to this clonotype: Its specificity is not known.

Per germline, CDR1 MDHEN and CDR2 SYDVKM. The CDR3 runs 15 residues. With 1 base removed from V and 7 bases from J, the gap between germline ends came to 11 bases. MiXCR, applied by TCRdb to the reads, yields one record per CDR3 protein. The repertoire holds about 83,000 distinct CDR3 sequences, with 29% as singletons. The sequence was collected from a human donor in good health (CMV status not recorded). Some clones in this sample may be carry-over from other donors' samples. The specimen comprised CD8+ T cells from cultured PBMCs, sampled from culture after CMV antigen stimulation. This sequence joins TRBV28 and TRBJ1-6; TRBD1 is a possible D gene (6 bases). DNA for the CDR3: TGTGCCAGCAGTTTATCGACAGGAGTAAATTCACCCCTCCACTTT. It is translated as CASSLSTGVNSPLHF.